This T cell receptor (beta chain) is drawn from a study of shared clonotypes between healthy human individuals. Study details: Three CD4 naive, three CD4 memory, two CD8 naive and one CD8 memory plate were used per donor.

General observations from the study: Sharing across four donors was highest in naive CD4 (roughly 5%) and lowest in memory CD8 (approximately 0.4%).

The germline CDR1 and CDR2 sequences are MGHRA and YSYEKL. The CDR3 extends over 14 amino acids. With V trimmed by 5 bases and J by 5 bases, 8 bases remained unmatched. DNA at about 210 ng, tens of thousands of T cell genomes, went into sorted-subset replicate PCRs. Sequencing used immunoSEQ multiplex PCR; TCRdb keeps in-frame clones, though not all of them. The sample contains 2,500,000 or so clones, approximately 93% of which appear only once. A word on this clone: The antigen is unknown.

The chain carries TRBV4-1 and TRBJ1-1, with 7 bases that match TRBD1. Sequencing was done on a sample of naive CD4+ T cells from PBMCs. Documented subset: CD45RA+ positively selected. The source is a man between 18 and 35 years old in good health. Some clones in this sample may be carry-over from other donors' samples. The CDR3 coding sequence is TGCGCCAGCAGCGTATTACAGGGGAGGACTGAAGCTTTCTTT. Its translation is CASSVLQGRTEAFF.